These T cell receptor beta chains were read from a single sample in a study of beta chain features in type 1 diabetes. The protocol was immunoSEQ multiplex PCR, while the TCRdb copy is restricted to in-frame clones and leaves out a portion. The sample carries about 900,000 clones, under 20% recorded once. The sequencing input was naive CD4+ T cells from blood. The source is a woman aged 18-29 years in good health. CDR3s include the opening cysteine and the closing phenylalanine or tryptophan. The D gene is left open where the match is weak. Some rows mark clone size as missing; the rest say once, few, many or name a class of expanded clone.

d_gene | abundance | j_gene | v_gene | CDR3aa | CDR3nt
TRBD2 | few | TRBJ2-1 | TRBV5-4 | CASSSGLAEGNEQFF | TGTGCCAGCAGCTCCGGACTAGCGGAAGGGAATGAGCAGTTCTTC
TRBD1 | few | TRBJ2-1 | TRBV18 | CASSPNDRVGNEQFF | TGTGCCAGCTCACCTAACGACAGGGTCGGCAATGAGCAGTTCTTC
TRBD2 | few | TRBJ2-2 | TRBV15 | CATSRDFAGGNLNTGELFF | TGTGCCACCAGCAGAGATTTCGCGGGAGGGAATCTAAACACCGGGGAGCTGTTTTTT
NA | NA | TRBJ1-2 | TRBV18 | CASSPGSSLYGYTF | TGTGCCAGCTCACCCGGGTCCTCGCTCTATGGCTACACCTTC
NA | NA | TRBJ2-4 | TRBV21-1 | CASSKISNPKNIQYF | TGTGCCAGCAGCAAAATTAGCAACCCCAAAAACATTCAGTACTTC
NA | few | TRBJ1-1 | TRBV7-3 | CASSAGASTEAFF | TGTGCCAGCAGCGCAGGGGCTAGTACTGAAGCTTTCTTT
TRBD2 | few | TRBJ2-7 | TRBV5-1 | CASSLRTSGFYEQYF | TGCGCCAGCAGCTTGAGGACTAGCGGCTTCTACGAGCAGTACTTC
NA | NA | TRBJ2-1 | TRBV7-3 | CASSSQGGSNEQFF | TGTGCCAGCAGCTCGCAGGGGGGAAGCAATGAGCAGTTCTTC
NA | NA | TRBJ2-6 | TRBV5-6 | CASSFQGVSGANVLTF | TGTGCCAGCAGCTTTCAGGGAGTCTCTGGGGCCAACGTCCTGACTTTC
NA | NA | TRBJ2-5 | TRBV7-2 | CASSLGAGTETQYF | TGTGCCAGCAGCTTAGGAGCCGGGACGGAGACCCAGTACTTC
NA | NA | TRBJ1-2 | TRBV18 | CASSFNRVIDGYTF | TGTGCCAGCTCATTCAACAGGGTTATTGATGGCTACACCTTC
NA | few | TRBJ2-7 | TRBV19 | CASSMRQGDYEQYF | TGTGCCAGTAGTATGAGGCAGGGTGACTACGAGCAGTACTTC
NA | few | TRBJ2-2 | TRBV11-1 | CASSFGSGTGELFF | NA
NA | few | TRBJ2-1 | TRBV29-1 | CSVEGQKSSYNEQFF | TGCAGCGTTGAAGGCCAGAAGAGCTCCTACAATGAGCAGTTCTTC
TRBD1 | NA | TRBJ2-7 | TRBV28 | CASTAPRDRANEQYF | TGTGCCAGCACCGCGCCCCGGGACAGGGCCAACGAGCAGTACTTC
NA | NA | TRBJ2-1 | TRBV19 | CASSIGSTLRREQFF | TGTGCCAGTAGTATCGGGTCAACCCTTCGGCGTGAGCAGTTCTTC
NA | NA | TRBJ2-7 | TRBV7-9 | CASSPPIIVEQYF | TGTGCCAGCAGCCCACCCATAATTGTCGAGCAGTACTTC
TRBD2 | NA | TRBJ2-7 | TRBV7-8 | CASSQLAGGPSEQYF | TGTGCCAGCAGTCAACTAGCGGGAGGGCCGAGCGAGCAGTACTTC
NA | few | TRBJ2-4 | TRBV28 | CASSLPGTKNIQYF | TGTGCCAGCAGTTTGCCAGGGACCAAAAACATTCAGTACTTC
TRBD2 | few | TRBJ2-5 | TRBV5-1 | CASSLASGNIGTQYF | TGCGCCAGCAGCTTGGCCAGCGGGAACATTGGAACCCAGTACTTC
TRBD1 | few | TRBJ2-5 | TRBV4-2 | CASSQARQGTSQETQYF | TGTGCCAGCAGCCAGGCCCGACAGGGGACCTCACAAGAGACCCAGTACTTC
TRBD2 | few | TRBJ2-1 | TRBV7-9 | CASSRGSNEQFF | TGTGCCAGCAGCCGCGGGAGTAATGAGCAGTTCTTC
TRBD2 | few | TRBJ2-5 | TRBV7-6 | CASSQGGLAEETQYF | TGTGCCAGCAGCCAAGGCGGACTAGCGGAAGAGACCCAGTACTTC
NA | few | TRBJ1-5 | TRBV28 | CASMGPNQPQHF | TGTGCCAGCATGGGGCCCAATCAGCCCCAGCATTTT
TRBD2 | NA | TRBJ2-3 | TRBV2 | CASSPAGAGGHTQYF | TGTGCCAGCAGTCCGGCCGGAGCGGGAGGGCATACGCAGTATTTT
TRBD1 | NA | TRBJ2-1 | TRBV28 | CASSMGTGGSDEQFF | TGTGCCAGCAGTATGGGCACAGGGGGAAGTGATGAGCAGTTCTTC
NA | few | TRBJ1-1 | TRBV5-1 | CASSLRPPNTEAFF | TGCGCCAGCAGCTTGAGGCCACCCAACACTGAAGCTTTCTTT